This T cell receptor beta chain was identified in a study of blood T cell repertoires in COVID-19. Sequenced by immunoSEQ multiplex PCR; TCRdb stores in-frame clones only, minus some. The sample yields 380,000 or so clones, more than 70% seen once. Trimming shortened V by 1 base and J by 5 bases, and 9 bases separated the two germline ends. CDR3 length: 13 residues. Germline-derived CDR1 and CDR2 are MNHNS and SASEGT. Sequenced: PBMCs or T cells enriched from blood (not recorded which). The TCR comes from a man aged 30 to 39 who had recovered from COVID-19. The chain has TRBV6-1 and TRBJ2-7; D unresolved. DNA of the CDR3: TGTGCCAGCAGTGAAGTTGGGCAGAACGAGCAGTACTTC. Its protein product is CASSEVGQNEQYF.